This T cell receptor beta chain was recovered during a study of T cells after yellow fever vaccination. Turning to the study itself: Fractions of limited cellularity were prepared by means of SMART-Seq v4 Ultra Low Input. General study results and limits: Of the clonotypes, a small share occurred in both CD4 and CD8 compartments. Most clones from primary vaccination were detected again post-booster (around 96% CD4, about 88% CD8).

Using its own MiXCR run on the 5' RACE reads, TCRdb lists one record per CDR3 protein. The data show tens of thousands of distinct CDR3 sequences, with approximately 7.7% seen just once and roughly 35% held by the top ten. Germline V gives CDR1 SGHRS, CDR2 YFSETQ. V shed 5 bases and J shed 5 bases, with 14 bases lying between them. The CDR3 sequence is 14 residues long. This clonotype appeared many times. The antigen is unknown. This specimen was CD8+ T cells sorted from PBMCs, taken 4 to 5 days after the first yellow fever vaccination. J is TRBJ2-1 and V is TRBV5-1; D unclear. This receptor was taken from a man between 18 and 35 years old who received the YFV17D yellow fever vaccine. The CDR3 loop reads CASRPYLLDNEQFF. DNA of the CDR3: TGCGCCAGCAGACCCTATCTTTTGGACAATGAGCAGTTCTTC.